The rows below give T cell receptor beta chains drawn from one sample of a study of vaccination and CD4 T cells after COVID-19. These receptors' targets are unknown. A single record per CDR3 protein comes from TCRdb applying MiXCR to the PCR reads. This repertoire shows 15,000 or so distinct CDR3 sequences, approximately 57% found once; its top ten account for around 8.9%. Input material: CD4+ T cells from blood, cultured in vitro. These receptors originate from a human donor who had recovered from COVID-19. Each CDR3 is given with its conserved first and last residue. D genes are given only for firm matches. Size is stated for part of the rows, as once, few or many counts, or as a class when the clone is expanded.

clone size,J gene,D gene,V gene,CDR3 protein,CDR3 DNA
few,TRBJ1-2,NA,TRBV27,CASSLSRDTNYGYTF,TGTGCCAGCAGTTTATCGAGGGACACTAACTATGGCTACACCTTC
NA,TRBJ1-6,TRBD1,TRBV6-1,CASIPDRGRNSPLHF,TGTGCCAGTATCCCCGACAGGGGGAGGAATTCACCCCTCCACTTT
few,TRBJ1-5,TRBD1,TRBV6-2/TRBV6-3,CASRPGQGFQPQHF,TGTGCCAGCAGGCCGGGACAGGGTTTTCAGCCCCAGCATTTT
NA,TRBJ2-1,NA,TRBV19,CASSIGEGDQFF,TGTGCCAGTAGTATCGGTGAGGGGGATCAGTTCTTC
NA,TRBJ1-5,NA,TRBV11-2,CASSLDGGGTQPQHF,TGTGCCAGCAGCTTAGATGGCGGGGGCACTCAGCCCCAGCATTTT
NA,TRBJ2-3,NA,TRBV6-1,CASNSGILRGTDTQYF,TGTGCCAGCAATAGCGGTATCTTGCGGGGCACAGATACGCAGTATTTT
once,TRBJ1-5,NA,TRBV3-1,CASSQGRGYQPQHF,TGTGCCAGCAGCCAAGGAAGAGGGTATCAGCCCCAGCATTTT
few,TRBJ1-1,NA,TRBV7-2,CASSPPLNTEAFF,TGTGCCAGCAGCCCTCCTCTGAACACTGAAGCTTTCTTT
NA,TRBJ2-7,NA,TRBV6-2/TRBV6-3,CASLGGFYEQYF,TGTGCCAGCCTCGGAGGTTTCTACGAGCAGTACTTC
NA,TRBJ1-2,NA,TRBV6-5,CASSYRIGGDGYTF,TGTGCCAGCAGTTACCGGATCGGAGGGGATGGCTACACCTTC
NA,TRBJ2-1,NA,TRBV6-1,CASSIPAGEQFF,TGTGCCAGCAGTATACCTGCGGGGGAGCAGTTCTTC